A selection of T cell receptor beta chains follows, all from one sample in a study of shared T cell receptors in the human thymus. The table came from immunoSEQ multiplex PCR; TCRdb's copy has only in-frame clones and leaves some out. The repertoire holds hundreds of thousands of clones, with around nine tenths as singletons. These data were likewise used in another study, on human thymus T cells.

The material sequenced was thymocytes. These TCRs come from a boy in the first two years of life with a congenital heart defect. CDR3s include the opening cysteine and the closing phenylalanine or tryptophan. Each record gives: clone size, D gene, V gene, J gene, CDR3 DNA, CDR3 protein. A D gene is named only where the DNA matches it firmly. Size tells how often a clone was seen (once, few, many) or the class of an expanded clone, and some rows leave it out.

>once|TRBD2|TRBV30|TRBJ2-7
TGTGCCTGGCGACTAGCGGGAGGGCCGGTCCACGAGCAGTACTTC
CAWRLAGGPVHEQYF
>few|TRBD2|TRBV4-3|TRBJ2-1
TGCGCCAGCAGCCCCCTCAGCGGGGCGATGGATGAGCAGTTCTTC
CASSPLSGAMDEQFF
>-|-|TRBV30|TRBJ2-7
TGTGCCTGGGATGAGGCGGACTCCTACGAGCAGTACTTC
CAWDEADSYEQYF
>once|-|TRBV11-3|TRBJ1-1
TGTGCCAGCAGCTTAGAGGAGGCGGAGACTGAAGCTTTCTTT
CASSLEEAETEAFF
>-|-|TRBV27|TRBJ2-7
TGTGCCAGCAGTTTTATCGTGGGGGGTTCGGACGAGCAGTACTTC
CASSFIVGGSDEQYF
>-|-|TRBV5-1|TRBJ2-7
TGCGCCAGCAGCTTAAACCATACTGCCTCCTACGAGCAGTACTTC
CASSLNHTASYEQYF
>-|-|TRBV21-1|TRBJ1-3
TGTGCCTTTTACGGGAGCTCTGGAAACACCATATATTTT
CAFYGSSGNTIYF
>-|TRBD1|TRBV28|TRBJ1-5
TGTGCCAGCAGTTTAAGGGACAGGGCGGGGGTTTATAGCAATCAGCCCCAGCATTTT
CASSLRDRAGVYSNQPQHF
>-|TRBD2|TRBV4-1|TRBJ2-2
TGCGCCAGCAGCCAAGATGGGGCGGGAGGGTTGCCCGGGGAGCTGTTTTTT
CASSQDGAGGLPGELFF
>-|-|TRBV6-1|TRBJ1-4
TGTGCCAGCAGTGAAGCGTCTCCGCGGTACTCACATGCAACTAATGAAAAACTGTTTTTT
CASSEASPRYSHATNEKLFF
>-|TRBD2|TRBV7-9|TRBJ2-5
TGTGCCAGCAGCCCAAGCGGGGGAGGAGAGACCCAGTACTTC
CASSPSGGGETQYF
>-|TRBD2|TRBV5-6|TRBJ2-7
TGTGCCAGCAGCTTGAGTCCGGGAGGGCCTAATGACGAGCAGTACTTC
CASSLSPGGPNDEQYF
>-|-|TRBV27|TRBJ1-4
TGTGCCAGCACTTCGGGGAATTATGAAAAACTGTTTTTT
CASTSGNYEKLFF
>-|TRBD2|TRBV7-9|TRBJ2-5
TGTGCCAGCAGCTTTCGGCTAGCGGGGACCCAAGAGACCCAGTACTTC
CASSFRLAGTQETQYF
>-|TRBD1|TRBV4-1|TRBJ1-1
TGCGCCAGCAGCCACCACTTCACCGAGGGACAGATCATGAACACTGAAGCTTTCTTT
CASSHHFTEGQIMNTEAFF
>-|TRBD2|TRBV6-5|TRBJ2-1
TGTGCCAGCAGCCATGCCAGCGGGACCTACAATGAGCAGTTCTTC
CASSHASGTYNEQFF